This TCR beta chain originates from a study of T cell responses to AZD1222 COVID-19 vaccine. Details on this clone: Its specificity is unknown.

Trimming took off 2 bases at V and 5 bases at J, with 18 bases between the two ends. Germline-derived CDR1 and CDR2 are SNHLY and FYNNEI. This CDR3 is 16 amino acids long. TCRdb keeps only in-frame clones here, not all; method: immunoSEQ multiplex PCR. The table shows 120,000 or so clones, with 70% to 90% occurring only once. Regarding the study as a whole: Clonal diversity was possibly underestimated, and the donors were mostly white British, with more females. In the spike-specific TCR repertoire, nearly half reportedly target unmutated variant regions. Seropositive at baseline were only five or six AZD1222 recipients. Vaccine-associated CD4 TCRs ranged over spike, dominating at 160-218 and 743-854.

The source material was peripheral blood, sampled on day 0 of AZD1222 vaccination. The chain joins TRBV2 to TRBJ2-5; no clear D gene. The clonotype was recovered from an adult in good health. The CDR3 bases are TGTGCCAGCAGTGAATTTAGGGCAAGGGAAGGGGAGACCCAGTACTTC. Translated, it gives CASSEFRAREGETQYF. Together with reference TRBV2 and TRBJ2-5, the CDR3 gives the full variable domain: EPEVTQTPSHQVTQMGQEVILRCVPISNHLYFYWYRQILGQKVEFLVSFYNNEISEKSEIFDDQFSVERPDGSNFTLKIRSTKLEDSAMYFCASSEFRAREGETQYFGPGTRLLVL.